This TCR beta chain emerged from a study of blood T cell repertoires in COVID-19. Study-level background: Acute and convalescent COVID-19 specimens originated in the United States, Italy and Spain. T cells, B-cell-depleted T cells, or PBMCs supplied cDNA or gDNA.

Source study methods: Reference gene primer amplification in the assay estimated nucleated cell counts. TCRdb's table, derived via immunoSEQ multiplex PCR, lists solely in-frame clones and lacks some. V, J and clone size are taken as reported in that table, and D and trimming were inferred from the DNA itself. The table shows some 130,000 clones, with about 89% occurring only once. The germline CDR1 and CDR2 sequences are SGHVS and FQNEAQ. V lost 5 bases, J lost 6 bases, and 4 bases stayed unmatched. CDR3 size: 14 residues. V and J are TRBV7-8 and TRBJ1-6; 7 bases are shared with TRBD1. This sequence was found in a man aged 45-65 years with active or convalescent COVID-19. Sample: peripheral blood. The CDR3 region has the DNA TGTGCCAGCAGCACGGGACAGCTTAATTCACCCCTCCACTTT. It encodes CASSTGQLNSPLHF. The whole variable domain, filled in from reference TRBV7-8 and TRBJ1-6, reads GAGVSQSPRYKVAKRGQDVALRCDPISGHVSLFWYQQALGQGPEFLTYFQNEAQLDKSGLPSDRFFAERPEGSVSTLKIQRTQQEDSAVYLCASSTGQLNSPLHFGNGTRLTVT.